This paragraph reports one T cell receptor beta chain. The sample holds one count of this clone. This receptor's antigen is unknown. No much larger clone is present one base from it, and per-base qualities are unavailable. The cohort was made up of 666 healthy bone marrow donors. At the time of sampling, every cohort member was nominally healthy, though immune exposures that went unrecorded were likely present. The donor was CMV seronegative and was included in the group of under 450 seronegative cohort members. Every donor gave a peripheral blood sample, and the peripheral blood mononuclear cells from that sample were used for TCR beta sequencing. The Qiagen DNeasy Blood Extraction Kit was used to extract genomic DNA from the blood cell samples. Taken from the germline V gene, the CDR1 and CDR2 loops are LGHNT and FRNRAP. From cysteine to phenylalanine, the CDR3 is 14 amino acids long. The read is trimmed to its CDR3 DNA, 42 bases read in frame from base 1. Compared with germline, V lacks 1 base and J lacks 5 bases; bases without a gene match: 3.

The data derive from a study of cytomegalovirus exposure and HLA in healthy donors (dated by TCRdb to between 2016 and 2019). Background for the entire study: An earlier analysis of approximately 550 of the donors reported approximately 300 Gb of sequence data and about 100 million unique TCR beta sequences from about 200 million T cells. HLA typing covered class I and class II loci at four-digit resolution. The number of donors typed differed by locus, with about 629-640 for A, B, C, DRB1 and DQB1, 522 for DQA1, 600 to 610 for DPA1, and about 450 for DPB1. Along with the approximately 670-subject first cohort, a separate validation cohort of 120 different subjects was used. Rather than using new phenotypic data, the later analysis identified candidate immune exposures from TCR beta sequences and from how often those sequences occurred across donors. Genome-wide SNP genotypes for about 65% of the roughly 670 donors were used in a later genetic analysis, which treated that subset as a discovery cohort. High-throughput TCR immunosequencing, statistical association of individual TCRs with disease status, and machine learning were combined to predict cytomegalovirus infection status. The T cell repertoires of about 700 subjects were profiled by immunosequencing and related to cytomegalovirus serostatus. Donor age, sex, ethnicity and CMV serostatus were collected together with the repertoire data. The study aimed to test whether cataloging public T cell receptors could reveal signatures of past pathogen exposure. Every repertoire in the discovery cohort had been generated on one and the same sequencing platform. An earlier analysis of 587 of the donors used high-throughput TCR beta sequencing to judge whether each TCR beta V gene segment behaved as functional or pseudogenic. An early release that covered fewer than 750 HLA-typed donors contained about 300 gigabases of sequencing data and about 93 million unique TCR sequences. Of the roughly 390 genotyped donors, 65% to 90% fell in the genetic ancestry cluster associated with self-reported Caucasian donors. Roughly 5 DR-DQ haplotypes were handled as single units for association and clustering, since linkage in the cohort was strong. A later analysis re-examined previously published TCR beta repertoires from over 500 donors and added high-resolution HLA genotyping to investigate patterns of TCR occurrence. Across under 500 genotyped donors of the cohort, an average of about 240,000 unique TCR beta nucleotide sequences per donor were sequenced, and roughly a sixth of those sequences were non-productive.

General conclusions and limits of the study: A total of about 150 TCR beta chains were listed by the study as associated with cytomegalovirus. A few of the identified cytomegalovirus-associated TCR beta chains were confirmed in vitro to be specific for cytomegalovirus antigens. The classifier was reported to diagnose cytomegalovirus status with high specificity and sensitivity in both the original cohort and the validation cohort. Because some donors lacked HLA typing at each locus, the association tests relied only on the typed subset. The earlier analysis of almost 600 of the donors excluded over 15 rarely observed V segments, including chromosome 9 orphons, because counts were too low. Most CMV-associated TCR beta chains appeared to be HLA-restricted in a later analysis, and the HLA associations seemed to be driven largely by CMV exposure. Correlated functional status among segregating V segments might be attributable to linkage disequilibrium, but an unknown experimental factor could not be ruled out. The presence/absence analyses assumed that sequencing depth was roughly uniform across donors, and that assumption may not be true. In this cohort, only TCR beta chains were sequenced, and detectable features were limited by the absence of alpha or paired-chain data. A group of highly shared sequence variants was considered likely to be a technical artifact of the sequencing pipeline. Across donors, most TCR sequences were observed very rarely, whereas some public TCRs were present in many individuals. A further reported finding was that TCR beta sequences accurately predicted the HLA-A and HLA-B alleles for most subjects in the first cohort. Some IMGT-functional V segments, including TRBV6-2 and TRBV6-3, could not be told apart with the 87-base-pair reads, so those segments were excluded. Specific HLA alleles were associated with over 15,000 TCR beta sequences at a false discovery rate of 0.05 in a later analysis. CMV serostatus was the only immune exposure information available for the cohort. In a later genetic analysis, fewer N-insertions in productive TCRs were reported among donors in an Asian-associated ancestry cluster than the roughly 700-donor mean. V-gene and J-gene trimming of TCR beta chains was associated with a missense DCLRE1C variant in a later genetic analysis, and the association was replicated in an independent cohort. The authors suggested that the approach could potentially be extended to other disease states and immunological phenotypes. A later analysis found that HLA-associated TCR beta chains were more clonally expanded and had lower generation probabilities than equally common non-associated chains. When HLA alleles, especially DR and DQ, strongly co-occurred, attributing TCR associations to individual alleles was difficult. Several of the top co-occurrence clusters appeared to be linked to parvovirus B19, influenza, CMV and Epstein-Barr virus, according to a later analysis. In an earlier analysis of approximately 590 of the donors, most TCR beta V segments were observed in productive rearrangements about 87% or about 30% of the time, broadly matching IMGT annotations. According to a later analysis, TCR association rates differed among HLA loci, with DRB1 alleles showing the most associated TCRs and HLA-C alleles showing the fewest.

Library construction relied on the immunoSEQ multiplex PCR assay. A mixture of 60 forward primers for TCR Vbeta segments and 13 reverse primers for TCR Jbeta segments was used in the multiplex PCR. The CDR3 region of rearranged TCR beta genes was amplified from genomic DNA by a multiplex PCR assay. Amplified TCR beta libraries were sequenced as 87-base-pair reads on the Illumina HiSeq System. In the original analysis: Across the 670 or so repertoires, a later analysis counted about 81 million unique TCR beta chains, approximately 12 million of which were shared by at least two donors. To remove PCR and sequencing errors, raw reads were error-corrected and collapsed into unique sequences using a nearest-neighbor algorithm that merged closely related sequences. CDR3 sequences were aligned to IMGT reference sequences to assign V, D and J gene segments. For a sequence to be retained, a match of at least six nucleotides was required to both a V gene segment and a J gene segment. A rearrangement counted as productive if the CDR3 had no stop codons and remained in frame with V and J, and every other rearrangement counted as non-productive. Following IMGT convention, CDR3 was defined as the stretch from the second conserved V-encoded cysteine to the conserved J-encoded phenylalanine. The earlier analysis of about 590 of the donors excluded sequences that lacked an unambiguous match to a single V gene segment. In an earlier analysis of approximately 500 of the donors, a V segment was called functional when productive rearrangements were above 56.7%, and segregating when the standard deviation between donors exceeded 5%. A statistical classification framework was developed to diagnose cytomegalovirus status using the catalog of TCR beta chain sequences. In a later analysis, TCR nucleotide sequences were compared against IMGT/GENE-DB human TR gene sequences so that V and J genes could be assigned. A later analysis assigned CDR3 sequences and most-parsimonious VDJ recombination scenarios with the TCRdist pipeline. In a later analysis, every TCR beta chain was defined by the combination of its CDR3 amino acid sequence and its V-gene family, and reads without a unique V-gene family were dropped. In a later analysis, several hundred highly shared, low-generation-probability nucleotide sequences were removed to address suspected cross-contamination and a sequencing artifact. In a later analysis, a clonal expansion index was calculated for each public chain from normalized within-repertoire ranks of inferred template counts. Generation probabilities in a later analysis came from a VDJ recombination model fitted to out-of-frame rearrangements, and those results were checked against IGoR. In a later analysis, TCR-TCR, TCR-HLA and TCR-CMV co-occurrence was scored with hypergeometric tests, and a repertoire-size bias correction was applied to TCR pairs. A later analysis estimated false discovery rates by permuting HLA or CMV assignments 20 times. In a later analysis, co-occurring TCRs were grouped using DBSCAN, with TCRdist sequence similarity added in when clustering inside HLA-allele-positive subsets. Repertoires with fewer than 30,000 or more than 120,000 public chains were left out of co-occurrence clustering, as were four to six repertoires with anomalous nucleotide sharing. TCRdb's version of the immuneACCESS table is confined to in-frame rearrangements and falls short of the full clone set. An unresolved V gene accounts for under half of the shortfall where checked; the remainder is of unknown origin. The V and J calls and the clone size are those of that table, but D and trimming were determined from the DNA. This sample has about 80,000 clones in its table, and around 80% of those were observed once. Together, the top ten hold 2.5% of the sample.

This TCR was recovered from a man under 40 in good health and CMV-seronegative. The material sequenced was PBMCs. The rearrangement joined TRBV12-5 to TRBJ2-3; TRBD1 aligns with 7 central bases. The CDR3 here reads CASGLGQGQDTQYF. The sequenced DNA: TGTGCTAGTGGTTTGGGACAGGGTCAAGATACGCAGTATTTT.